The next 10 T cell receptor beta chains were all read from a single sample in a study of beta chain features in type 1 diabetes. Of the isolated RNA, all was reverse transcribed, and so the sequenced material was expressed TCRB transcripts. The method was immunoSEQ multiplex PCR; TCRdb's version includes in-frame clones alone and lacks a portion of them. The data hold 310,000 or so clones, with about 10% observed a single time. Source material: naive CD4+ T cells from blood. All receptors come from a woman aged 30 to 39 in good health.

This clone has only a few counts. As DNA, the CDR3 is TGTGCCAGTAGTGTACAACAGGGCTGGAGCACTGAAGCTTTCTTT. Translation: CASSVQQGWSTEAFF. The gene calls are TRBV19 and TRBJ1-1; D possibly corresponds to TRBD1 (6 bases). This CDR3 comprises 15 residues. Germline lookup yields CDR1 LNHDA and CDR2 SQIVND (reference sequence). Trimming cost V 5 bases and J 4 bases, with 17 bases left between them.

The rearrangement links TRBV18 to TRBJ1-5; maybe TRBD1 (6 bases). The CDR3 runs to 16 residues. Germline CDR1 reads KGHSH; CDR2 reads LQKENI. The V end lost 2 bases, the J end lost 0 bases, and 11 bases lay between the germline ends. The CDR3 protein is CASSPGTSVSNQPQHF. The CDR3 DNA reads as TGTGCCAGCTCACCAGGGACATCGGTTAGCAATCAGCCCCAGCATTTT.

This clone was found a few times. The chain uses TRBV6-5 and TRBJ2-2, with D perhaps TRBD2 (6 bases). Looked up from germline, CDR1 is MNHEY and CDR2 is SVGAGI. The V and J ends lost 6 bases and 6 bases respectively, with 14 bases between them. There are 14 residues in the CDR3. This chain's CDR3 is CASSPRRAPGELFF. The CDR3 coding sequence is TGTGCCAGCAGCCCCAGGAGGGCCCCCGGGGAGCTGTTTTTT.

This clone turned up a few times. The chain has TRBV2 and TRBJ2-3; 10 bases align to TRBD2. Germline trimming cut 4 bases from V and 6 bases from J; bases unmatched to any gene: 16. Germline V CDR1 and CDR2: SNHLY, FYNNEI. This CDR3 is built from 18 residues. In nucleotides, the CDR3 is TGTGCCAGCAGTGCTTTGCTAGCGGGAGTCGGATTGCAGGATACGCAGTATTTT. It yields the protein CASSALLAGVGLQDTQYF.

A few counts support this clone. The DNA for the CDR3 is TGTGCCAGCAGCCCGGGACAGAAATACGAGCAGTACTTC. Amino acids: CASSPGQKYEQYF. The chain has TRBV7-6 and TRBJ2-7, with TRBD1 identical over 7 bases. Germline CDR1 and CDR2: SGHVS and FNYEAQ. Unmatched junction bases numbered 5, after V lost 5 bases and J lost 4 bases. The length of the CDR3 is 13 residues.

The table lists this clone with a few counts. The chain links TRBV19 to TRBJ1-5; TRBD1 is a possible D gene (6 bases). CDR3 length equals 15 residues. Per germline, CDR1 LNHDA and CDR2 SQIVND (reference sequence). With 7 bases removed from V and 0 bases from J, the gap between germline ends came to 13 bases. CDR3 bases: TGTGCCAGTATAGGGACAATCAATAGCAATCAGCCCCAGCATTTT. Amino acid sequence: CASIGTINSNQPQHF.

The chain is built from TRBV5-6 and TRBJ2-3, with 7 bases fitting TRBD2. Germline V gene sequence: CDR1 SGHDT, CDR2 YYEEEE. The CDR3 runs to 14 residues. The V segment lost 3 bases and the J segment 1 base; nucleotides outside the gene matches: 2. The CDR3 DNA is TGTGCCAGCAGCTCTAGCGGCGGCACAGATACGCAGTATTTT. It yields the protein CASSSSGGTDTQYF.

This clone appeared a few times. The CDR3 coding sequence is TGCGCCAGCAGCTTGGGGGCCCCCTACGAGCAGTACTTC. It encodes CASSLGAPYEQYF. The rearrangement links TRBV5-1 to TRBJ2-7; D is unresolved. CDR1 is SGHRS and CDR2 is YFSETQ in the germline V gene. The ends were cut back, 0 bases at V and 2 bases at J, with 6 bases in the middle. This CDR3 is built from 13 residues.

The chain couples TRBV7-9 to TRBJ1-1; TRBD1 agrees at 8 bases. From germline, CDR1 is SEHNR and CDR2 FQNEAQ (reference sequence). J lost 2 bases, V lost 5 bases, and 7 bases had no gene match. CDR3 length: 15 residues. The CDR3 DNA reads as TGTGCCAGCAGCCTGCTGACAGGGGTCAACACTGAAGCTTTCTTT. Translating gives CASSLLTGVNTEAFF.

The chain combines TRBV25-1 with TRBJ2-1; D unresolved. Germline loops: CDR1 MGHDK, CDR2 SYGVNS. V gave up 0 bases and J gave up 6 bases, with 3 bases separating them. This CDR3 is built from 12 residues. The CDR3 DNA sequence: TGTGCCAGCAGTGAATACCTCAATGAGCAGTTCTTC. This translates into CASSEYLNEQFF.